Below are 18 T cell receptor beta chains sequenced from a single sample in a study of tumor-infiltrating lymphocytes in primary liver carcinoma. The tissue used was unsorted bulk material of roughly 17-31 mg. RNA and DNA were co-extracted from it with the AllPrep DNA/RNA mini kit. Total RNA amounting to 450 to 550 ng was the source from which TCR beta cDNA was made with a constant-region primer. Slightly modified ARM-PCR served as the procedure for the TCR beta libraries. These libraries came from three rounds of nested multiplex PCR. Use of TRBV1-TRBV30 forward primers with a C-beta reverse primer characterized the first two PCR rounds, which lasted nine to eleven cycles each. TCRdb itself ran the multiplex PCR reads through MiXCR, one entry per CDR3 protein. The data contain roughly 40,000 distinct CDR3 sequences, around 75% of them singletons. The material sequenced was tumor-adjacent normal liver tissue. These receptors originate from a young woman with primary liver carcinoma and hepatitis B virus infection.

This clonotype was counted only a few times. Sequence at one end of the junction differs from germline and may be a read error. This chain uses TRBV11-2 with TRBJ1-1, with 9 nucleotides matching TRBD1. The CDR3 is 15 amino acids. Germline values: CDR1 SGHAT, CDR2 FQNNGV. The CDR3 DNA is TGTGCCAGCAGCCCCGGGACAGGGCGGGACACCGAAGCTTTATTT. Translation: CASSPGTGRDTEALF. The full variable domain, rest sourced from reference TRBV11-2 and TRBJ1-1, is EAGVAQSPRYKIIEKRQSVAFWCNPISGHATLYWYQQILGQGPKLLIQFQNNGVVDDSQLPKDRFSAERLKGVDSTLKIQPAKLEDSAVYLCASSPGTGRDTEALFGQGTRLTVV.

As concerns this clonotype: Compared with germline, one end of the junction differs, possibly owing to a read error. J is TRBJ1-2 and V is TRBV6-6, with D unresolved. The CDR3 spans 17 residues. The germline gives CDR1 MNHNY, CDR2 SVGAGI (reference sequence). The CDR3 DNA follows: TGTGTCAGCAGTACCGATGCGGCGCAGACCGTGTACTATGACTACACCTTC. Protein sequence: CVSSTDAAQTVYYDYTF.

On this clonotype: The junction differs from germline at one of its ends, possibly a read error. This chain joins TRBV7-8 and TRBJ2-3; 7 positions agree with TRBD2. This CDR3 has 16 residues. The V gene's germline CDR1 is SGHVS and CDR2 FQNEAQ. The CDR3 loop is CASSLGEGGPVGTQNF. The CDR3 DNA reads TGTGCCAGCAGCTTAGGAGAGGGAGGGCCTGTTGGTACGCAGAATTTT.

Concerning this clonotype: Possible read error: a much larger clone is one base away. It is likely a read error, because the conserved phenylalanine at the end of the CDR3 is missing. The V gene is TRBV5-1, the J gene TRBJ1-1; no clear D. The ends were cut back, 5 bases at V and 4 bases at J, with 9 bases in the middle. Looked up from germline, CDR1 is SGHRS and CDR2 is YFSETQ. This CDR3 contains 12 residues. CDR3 region: CASRRESTEAFL. CDR3 DNA sequence: TGCGCCAGCAGAAGGGAGAGCACTGAAGCTTTCTTA.

For this clonotype: Mismatch with germline at one junction end may stem from a read error. The chain has TRBV13 and TRBJ2-1; 8 positions match TRBD2. The CDR3 totals 14 residues. Germline loops: CDR1 PRHDT, CDR2 FYEKMQ (reference sequence). For the CDR3, the DNA is TGTGCAAGCAACTCGGGACTAGGGGCGGGTGAGCAGTTCTTC. Residues: CASNSGLGAGEQFF.

This clonotype came up once. Mismatch with germline at one junction end may stem from a read error. The V gene is TRBV4-1, the J gene TRBJ2-5; possible D gene TRBD2, 5 bases. The CDR3 covers 15 residues. Germline-derived CDR1 and CDR2 are MGHRA and YSYEKL. This chain's CDR3 is CVSSQDSSGQETQHF. For the CDR3, the DNA is TGCGTCAGCAGCCAAGATTCAAGCGGCCAAGAGACCCAGCACTTC.

This clonotype was observed a handful of times. A read error may explain this, as a much larger clone is one base away. This sequence joins TRBV6-2 or TRBV6-3 and TRBJ2-3; D perhaps matches TRBD2 (6 bases). This CDR3 region has 15 residues. The V end was cut by 7 bases, the J end by 2 bases, with 16 bases between. Germline V gene sequence: CDR1 MNHEY, CDR2 SVGEGT. CDR3 in amino acids: CASITVVADTDTQYF. The CDR3, as DNA: TGTGCCAGCATCACGGTGGTAGCGGACACAGATACGCAGTATTTT.

This clonotype was observed at least ten times. The CDR3 is CASHDRTSGETDTQYF. Here the CDR3 DNA reads TGTGCCAGCCACGACAGGACTAGCGGGGAAACAGATACGCAGTATTTT. V and J are TRBV28 and TRBJ2-3; 12 positions agree with TRBD2. The CDR3 runs to 16 residues. Germline CDR1 is MDHEN and CDR2 is SYDVKM. Trimming cost V 8 bases and J 3 bases; bases outside gene matches: 9. The entire variable domain, with the rest obtained from reference TRBV28 and TRBJ2-3, is as follows: DVKVTQSSRYLVKRTGEKVFLECVQDMDHENMFWYRQDPGLGLRLIYFSYDVKMKEKGDIPEGYSVSREKKERFSLILESASTNQTSMYLCASHDRTSGETDTQYFGPGTRLTVL.

This clonotype was observed once. This sequence may be a read error, since a much larger clone differs from it by one base. The V call is TRBV28, the J call TRBJ2-7; 9 nucleotides agree with TRBD1. Germline CDR1 reads MDHEN; CDR2 reads SYDVKM. The length of the CDR3 is 15 residues. The CDR3 here is CASSLRDRDDGEQNF. DNA of the CDR3: TGTGCCAGCAGTTTAAGGGACAGGGACGACGGGGAGCAGAACTTC.

This clonotype was found once. A read error may account for a junction end that differs from germline. V usage is TRBV4-2 and J usage is TRBJ2-1; no clear D. The CDR3 length is 15 residues. Per germline, CDR1 LGHNA and CDR2 YNFKEQ. CDR3 in DNA: TGTGCCAGCAGCCAAGAGACGCAGTGGACCGATGAACAGTTCTTC. Protein product: CASSQETQWTDEQFF.

The chain recombines TRBV20-1 with TRBJ2-3, with a tentative D call TRBD2 (6 bases). V was clipped by 5 bases and J by 3 bases, with 15 bases between them. This CDR3 has 14 residues. Germline V gene sequence: CDR1 DFQATT, CDR2 SNEGSKA (reference sequence). DNA for the CDR3: TGCAGTGCTCCCCGGTTTGGGGGGACAGATACGCAGTATTTT. This codes for CSAPRFGGTDTQYF.

At least ten counts were recorded for this clonotype. J is TRBJ2-3 and V is TRBV7-2; D is unclear. The ends were cut back, 3 bases at V and 10 bases at J, with 14 bases in the middle. The CDR3 has 13 amino acids. The germline CDR1 and CDR2 sequences are SGHTA and FQGNSA. CDR3 bases: TGTGCCAGCAGCTTTACGTCCCTTGGGTCGCAGTATTTT. This translates into CASSFTSLGSQYF.

Details on this clonotype: A junction boundary mismatches the germline segment, possibly from a read error. CDR3 loop: CPSSERRDTLYSDQPQHF. For the CDR3, the DNA is TGTCCCAGCAGTGAACGGAGGGACACCCTCTATAGCGATCAGCCCCAGCATTTT. The gene calls are TRBV6-1 and TRBJ1-5; perhaps TRBD1 as D (6 bases). Germline V gives CDR1 MNHNS, CDR2 SASEGT. The CDR3 extends over 18 amino acids.

The rearrangement joins TRBV29-1 to TRBJ2-2; D is uncertain. The CDR3 is made up of 13 amino acids. V was trimmed by 7 bases and J by 5 bases, leaving 14 bases between them. The germline gives CDR1 SQVTM, CDR2 ANQGSEA. Here the CDR3 DNA reads TGCAGCGCACGTACACACTTGACCGGGGAGCTGTTTTTT. This codes for CSARTHLTGELFF.

Points on this clonotype: A read error is likely, as this CDR3 ends without the conserved phenylalanine or tryptophan. V is TRBV6-6 and J is TRBJ2-3, with TRBD2 matching over 10 bases. The CDR3 is 15 amino acids. The V and J ends lost 8 bases and 5 bases, in that order; junction bases with no gene match: 10. The V gene's germline CDR1 is MNHNY and CDR2 SVGAGI (reference sequence). The CDR3 DNA reads TGTGCCAGCTTTACCTCCGGGACTAGCGTAGATACGCAGTATCTT. Protein: CASFTSGTSVDTQYL.

On this clonotype: This is likely a read error, given that the CDR3 carries no conserved phenylalanine or tryptophan at its end. The limits of the CDR3 on the DNA are not certain, so only TCRdb's listed CDR3 is given. The CDR3 loop reads CASSPGTESFI. The chain joins TRBV11-2 to TRBJ1-1; no check of the table's D call, TRBD1, against the DNA was made. The CDR3 is 11 amino acids in total, end residues counted. The V gene's germline CDR1 is SGHAT and CDR2 FQNNGV.

Notes on this clonotype: The junction departs from germline at one end; a sequencing error may be responsible. J is TRBJ2-5 and V is TRBV29-1; possible D gene TRBD2, 5 bases. The CDR3 runs 15 residues. CDR1 is SQVTM and CDR2 is ANQGSEA in the germline V gene. The CDR3 DNA reads as TGCAGCGTTGCGTACAGACGGAGGTTACAAGAGACCCGGTACTTC. This encodes CSVAYRRRLQETRYF.

As concerns this clonotype: Compared with germline, one end of the junction differs, possibly owing to a read error. DNA for the CDR3: TGTGCCAGCAATGAGTCTCAGGGGGTTCACACTGAAGCTTTCTTT. Translation: CASNESQGVHTEAFF. The J gene is TRBJ1-1, the V gene TRBV10-1, with 7 bases matching TRBD1. The CDR3 covers 15 residues. The germline gives CDR1 WNHNN, CDR2 SYGVQD (reference sequence).